Below are 22 T cell receptor beta chains sequenced from a single sample in a study of blood T cell repertoires in COVID-19. Assay: immunoSEQ multiplex PCR; the TCRdb copy retains only in-frame clones and omits some. The sample shows 150,000 to 200,000 clones, approximately 90% of them seen only once. What was sequenced was PBMCs or T cells enriched from blood (not recorded which). The receptors originated from a woman aged 18-29 years who had recovered from COVID-19.

The rearrangement links TRBV14 to TRBJ1-1, with 7 bases lining up with TRBD1. This CDR3 contains 15 residues. The germline V gene has CDR1 SGHDN and CDR2 FVKESK. V shed 5 bases and J 6 bases; nucleotides not matched to a gene: 12. In DNA form, the CDR3 reads TGTGCCAGCAGCACACACGACAGGGCTGGGGCTGAAGCTTTCTTT. Translation gives CASSTHDRAGAEAFF.

The V gene is TRBV3-1 (or the pseudogene TRBV3-2), the J gene TRBJ1-2, with 7 bases identical to TRBD1. V gave up 4 bases and J gave up 8 bases; unmatched junction bases: 10. This CDR3 comprises 14 residues. Germline V gene lookup returns CDR1 LGHDT and CDR2 YNNKEL (reference sequence). Written as DNA, the CDR3 is TGTGCCAGCAGCCCCCCTGATAGGGGGCGAGGCTACACCTTC. It yields the protein CASSPPDRGRGYTF.

The V call is TRBV4-3, the J call TRBJ2-1; 10 nucleotides agree with TRBD2. Germline V lookup: CDR1 LGHNA, CDR2 YSLEER. The V and J ends lost 1 base and 12 bases, in that order; junction bases with no gene match: 6. The CDR3 sequence is 14 residues long. In DNA, the CDR3 is TGCGCCAGCAGCCAAGGGGGAGCGGGAGGGGTGCAGTTCTTC. Amino acids: CASSQGGAGGVQFF.

This chain joins TRBV2 and TRBJ2-7; tentative D call: TRBD1 (6 bases). The V end lost 4 bases, the J end lost 4 bases, and 11 bases lay between the germline ends. CDR1 and CDR2 (germline): SNHLY, FYNNEI. The CDR3 is 13 amino acids. CDR3: CASSVDRTYEQYF. The CDR3 DNA is TGTGCCAGCAGTGTCGACAGGACTTACGAGCAGTACTTC.

The rearrangement joins TRBV15 to TRBJ2-7, with 7 bases that match TRBD2. Per germline, CDR1 LNHNV and CDR2 YYDKDF (reference sequence). J lost 0 bases, V lost 2 bases, and 4 bases had no gene match. CDR3 length equals 15 residues. The CDR3 DNA reads as TGTGCCACCAGCAGACCAGCGGGAACCTCCTACGAGCAGTACTTC. Protein sequence: CATSRPAGTSYEQYF.

This clone was picked up one time. The V call is TRBV28, the J call TRBJ1-5; a possible D gene is TRBD1 (6 bases). This CDR3 spans 16 amino acids. Trimming removed 4 bases from V and 4 bases from J, with 17 bases in between. Germline lookup yields CDR1 MDHEN and CDR2 SYDVKM. This chain's CDR3 is CASSSFIGTRNQPQHF. The CDR3 DNA reads as TGTGCCAGCAGTTCCTTCATCGGGACAAGAAATCAGCCCCAGCATTTT.

V usage is TRBV30 and J usage is TRBJ1-6; D remains unclear. Deletions cut 0 bases from V and 10 bases from J, with 4 bases between. The CDR3 has 11 residues. CDR1 and CDR2 from the germline V gene are GTSNPN and SVGIG (reference sequence). The CDR3 region has the DNA TGTGCCTGGAGTGTGAGCTCACCCCTCCACTTT. Translated: CAWSVSSPLHF.

The genes are TRBV19 and TRBJ2-1; 8 nucleotides align to TRBD1. This CDR3 contains 15 residues. The germline gives CDR1 LNHDA, CDR2 SQIVND (reference sequence). Trimming removed 6 bases from V and 1 base from J; junction bases left unmatched: 5. CDR3 sequence (DNA): TGTGCCAGTAGAAAAGACAGGGGTTCCTACAATGAGCAGTTCTTC. Its translation is CASRKDRGSYNEQFF.

This chain links TRBV12-3 or TRBV12-4 with TRBJ2-1; 7 bases line up with TRBD1. The CDR3 totals 13 residues. The ends lost 3 bases at V and 6 bases at J; junction bases unmatched: 2. As DNA, the CDR3 is TGTGCCAGCAGTTTCGCAGGGGGCAATGAGCAGTTCTTC. The encoded protein is CASSFAGGNEQFF.

This clone showed up just a few times. The chain carries TRBV4-1 and TRBJ1-1; D is perhaps TRBD1 (5 bases). V dropped 1 base and J dropped 11 bases, with 11 bases sitting between them. Germline assignment: CDR1 MGHRA and CDR2 YSYEKL. The CDR3 runs 12 residues. CDR3 sequence: CASSQGWGEAFF. CDR3 bases: TGCGCCAGCAGCCAAGGGTGGGGCGAGGCTTTCTTT.

The CDR3 region has the DNA TGTGCCAGCAGCTTAACAGGGGCTAGACAGCCCCAGCATTTT. The encoded protein is CASSLTGARQPQHF. The rearrangement joins TRBV7-2 to TRBJ1-5, with TRBD1 matching 7 bases. V lost 2 bases to trimming and J lost 7 bases; unmatched junction nucleotides: 5. The CDR3 is 14 residues long. Germline CDR1 and CDR2: SGHTA and FQGNSA.

The chain is built from TRBV5-1 and TRBJ2-3; 8 positions agree with TRBD2. The CDR3 sequence is 15 residues long. Germline CDR1 SGHRS, CDR2 YFSETQ. The ends lost 2 bases at V and 2 bases at J; junction bases unmatched: 4. In nucleotides, the CDR3 is TGCGCCAGCAGCTTTACTAGCGGTCCCACAGATACGCAGTATTTT. It translates to CASSFTSGPTDTQYF.

V usage is TRBV20-1 and J usage is TRBJ2-2, with TRBD1 as a possible D gene (5 bases). CDR3 length: 15 amino acids. V lost 3 bases and J 6 bases, leaving 17 bases between the germline ends. Germline V gives CDR1 DFQATT, CDR2 SNEGSKA (reference sequence). CDR3 in amino acids: CSASDPARVPGELFF. The CDR3 bases are TGCAGTGCTAGTGACCCCGCCAGGGTCCCCGGGGAGCTGTTTTTT.

This clone was recorded a few times. The rearrangement uses TRBV6-4 and TRBJ2-5; 10 bases are shared with TRBD2. J gave up 4 bases and V 5 bases, and 7 bases lay outside the gene matches. The CDR3 loop spans 15 amino acids. CDR1 and CDR2 from the germline V gene are MRHNA and SNTAGT. The CDR3 is CASSSLAGVGETQYF. The CDR3 DNA is TGTGCCAGCAGTTCCCTAGCGGGGGTTGGAGAGACCCAGTACTTC.

The chain carries TRBV4-1 and TRBJ2-2; D is possibly TRBD2 (6 bases). Per the germline V gene, CDR1 is MGHRA and CDR2 is YSYEKL. This CDR3 contains 15 residues. Trimming took 3 bases from V and 3 from J, leaving 11 bases between them. For the CDR3, the DNA is TGCGCCAGCAGCCAGGCGGGACTGTACACCGGGGAGCTGTTTTTT. Protein product: CASSQAGLYTGELFF.

With respect to this clone: The sample contains more than one DNA sequence encoding this CDR3. V usage is TRBV19 and J usage is TRBJ2-2, with 7 bases identical to TRBD2. CDR1 and CDR2 from the germline V gene are LNHDA and SQIVND (reference sequence). The ends lost 4 bases at V and 3 bases at J; junction bases unmatched: 2. The CDR3 runs to 14 residues. The CDR3 DNA sequence: TGTGCCAGTAGTAGCGGGAGTTACACCGGGGAGCTGTTTTTT. The encoded protein is CASSSGSYTGELFF.

The chain carries TRBV28 and TRBJ1-2; 8 nucleotides match TRBD1. The germline gives CDR1 MDHEN, CDR2 SYDVKM. J gave up 4 bases and V 7 bases, and 8 bases lay outside the gene matches. The CDR3 is 14 residues long. The CDR3 DNA is TGTGCCAGCATCGAGGACAGGGTAGGCTATGGCTACACCTTC. Protein sequence: CASIEDRVGYGYTF.

J is TRBJ1-2 and V is TRBV18, with TRBD1 matching over 12 bases. Per germline, CDR1 KGHSH and CDR2 LQKENI. The junction had 12 bases not matched to a gene; V was cut back by 3 bases and J by 10 bases. The CDR3 runs to 16 residues. CDR3 sequence: CASSPLSPGQGAPYTF. The DNA of the CDR3 is TGTGCCAGCTCACCTTTATCACCGGGACAGGGGGCTCCCTACACCTTC.

The chain carries TRBV21-1 and TRBJ2-1; no DNA check was done on the table's D call, TRBD2. TRBV21-1 is noted as a pseudogene. The CDR3 consists of 16 residues. CDR3 in amino acids: CASSEEGGATYNEQFF. CDR3 bases: TGTGCCAGCAGCGAGGAAGGGGGGGCAACCTACAATGAGCAGTTCTTC.

V is TRBV18 and J is TRBJ2-2; D possibly corresponds to TRBD2 (6 bases). The germline V gene encodes CDR1 KGHSH and CDR2 LQKENI. CDR3 length: 16 residues. Trimming took off 2 bases at V and 4 bases at J, with 14 bases between the two ends. CDR3 bases: TGTGCCAGCTCACCATTGGACCCGCGGGGCACCGGGGAGCTGTTTTTT. It translates to CASSPLDPRGTGELFF.

The CDR3 here is CASSQGGTSASTDTQYF. The CDR3 bases are TGTGCCAGCAGCCAAGGCGGGACTAGCGCCAGCACAGATACGCAGTATTTT. This chain connects TRBV3-1 (or the pseudogene TRBV3-2) to TRBJ2-3; 10 nucleotides match TRBD2. This CDR3 comprises 17 residues. V gave up 1 base and J gave up 0 bases; unmatched junction bases: 4. The germline V gene has CDR1 LGHDT and CDR2 YNNKEL (reference sequence).

V usage is TRBV19 and J usage is TRBJ2-3; 16 nucleotides agree with TRBD2. The CDR3 consists of 21 residues. J was trimmed by 2 bases and V by 3 bases; bases with no gene match: 14. CDR1 LNHDA and CDR2 SQIVND come from the germline V gene (reference sequence). The DNA for the CDR3 is TGTGCCAGTAGTATCAGGAAAGGGGGACTAGCGGGAGGGCCCAACACAGATACGCAGTATTTT. Translation: CASSIRKGGLAGGPNTDTQYF.